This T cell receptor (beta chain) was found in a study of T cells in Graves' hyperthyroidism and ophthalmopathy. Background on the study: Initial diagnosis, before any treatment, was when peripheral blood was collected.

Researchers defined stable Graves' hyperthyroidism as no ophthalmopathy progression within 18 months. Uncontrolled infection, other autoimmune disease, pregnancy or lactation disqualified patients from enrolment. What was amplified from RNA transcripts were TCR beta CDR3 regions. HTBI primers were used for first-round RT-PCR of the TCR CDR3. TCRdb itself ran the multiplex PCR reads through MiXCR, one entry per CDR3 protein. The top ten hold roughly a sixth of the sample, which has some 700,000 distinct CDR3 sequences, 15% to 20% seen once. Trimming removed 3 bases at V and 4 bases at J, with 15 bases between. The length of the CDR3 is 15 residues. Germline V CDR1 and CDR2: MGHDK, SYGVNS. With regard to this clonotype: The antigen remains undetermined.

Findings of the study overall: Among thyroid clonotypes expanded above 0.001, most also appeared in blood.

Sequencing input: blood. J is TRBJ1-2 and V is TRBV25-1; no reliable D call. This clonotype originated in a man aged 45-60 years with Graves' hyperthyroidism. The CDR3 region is CASSDTHGFGYGYTF. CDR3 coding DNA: TGTGCCAGCAGTGATACCCACGGGTTCGGCTATGGCTACACCTTC.